One sample yielded the 24 T cell receptor beta chains listed below, sequenced in a study of T cells expressing NK-cell markers (dated by TCRdb to 2018 to 2020). The library was obtained by 5' RACE. Sequencing instrument: Illumina HiSeq 2000. Reads reprocessed by TCRdb are summarized as one entry per CDR3 protein sequence, and DNA is absent. Per the sample table, the count is a few hundred thousand distinct CDR3 sequences. The top ten hold 4% to 6.5% of the sample. Material: blood T cells: a sorted CD56 or NKG2C T cell subset, CD4+ or CD8+ T cells, or bulk PBMC T cells (not recorded which). The receptors were gathered from a man between 18 and 69 years old in good health.

The V and J genes are TRBV5-1 and TRBJ1-2; TCRdb proposes TRBD1, but this gene call is untestable without DNA. The CDR3 spans 15 residues. CDR1 and CDR2 from the germline V gene are SGHRS and YFSETQ. This CDR3 is CASSLVSGLDYGYTF.

V usage is TRBV2 and J usage is TRBJ2-3; TCRdb picks TRBD1, but there is no DNA to check that call. The CDR3 is 12 amino acids. CDR1 and CDR2 (germline): SNHLY, FYNNEI. CDR3 protein: CASGAEGDTQYF. Full variable domain (outside the CDR3, taken from reference TRBV2 and TRBJ2-3): EPEVTQTPSHQVTQMGQEVILRCVPISNHLYFYWYRQILGQKVEFLVSFYNNEISEKSEIFDDQFSVERPDGSNFTLKIRSTKLEDSAMYFCASGAEGDTQYFGPGTRLTVL.

V and J are TRBV24-1 and TRBJ2-3; the TCRdb D gene call, TRBD2, has no DNA to confirm it. The CDR3 has 14 residues. The V gene's germline CDR1 is KGHDR and CDR2 SFDVKD. CDR3 amino acids: CATSGVGAQDTQYF.

The chain has TRBV11-2 and TRBJ2-3; TCRdb proposes TRBD1, but this gene call is untestable without DNA. The germline V gene encodes CDR1 SGHAT and CDR2 FQNNGV. This CDR3 comprises 17 residues. CDR3 sequence reads: CASSFGQGGINTDTQYF.

The genes are TRBV9 and TRBJ2-7; TCRdb proposes TRBD1, but this gene call is untestable without DNA. Germline V gives CDR1 SGDLS, CDR2 YYNGEE. The CDR3 covers 15 residues. This chain's CDR3 is CASSAAGTPSYEQYF.

This chain joins TRBV5-1 and TRBJ2-7; TCRdb proposes TRBD1, but this gene call is untestable without DNA. The germline V gene has CDR1 SGHRS and CDR2 YFSETQ. This CDR3 contains 17 residues. The chain's CDR3 is CASSLAGTGGSSYEQYF.

This sequence joins TRBV20-1 and TRBJ2-1; TCRdb calls TRBD1, which cannot be checked without DNA. The CDR3 has 13 amino acids. Germline V gene data show CDR1 as DFQATT and CDR2 as SNEGSKA (reference sequence). The CDR3 loop reads CSARRGAGNEQFF.

The rearrangement links TRBV11-2 to TRBJ2-3; TCRdb outputs TRBD1, but without DNA this stays unchecked. This CDR3 has 16 residues. CDR1 SGHAT and CDR2 FQNNGV come from the germline V gene. The CDR3 region is CASSPPRGLLADTQYF. Filled out from reference TRBV11-2 and TRBJ2-3, the complete variable domain reads EAGVAQSPRYKIIEKRQSVAFWCNPISGHATLYWYQQILGQGPKLLIQFQNNGVVDDSQLPKDRFSAERLKGVDSTLKIQPAKLEDSAVYLCASSPPRGLLADTQYFGPGTRLTVL.

The rearrangement joins TRBV14 to TRBJ2-1; checking the TCRdb D call of TRBD2 is not possible without DNA. CDR3 length: 16 residues. Germline assignment: CDR1 SGHDN and CDR2 FVKESK. CDR3 sequence reads: CASSVQLARIDNEQFF.

The chain has TRBV7-2 and TRBJ1-2; the D call from TCRdb, TRBD1, cannot be confirmed without DNA. Germline V gene sequence: CDR1 SGHTA, CDR2 FQGNSA. This CDR3 region has 15 residues. The CDR3 is CASSLEQARSYGYTF. Full variable domain (outside the CDR3, taken from reference TRBV7-2 and TRBJ1-2): GAGVSQSPSNKVTEKGKDVELRCDPISGHTALYWYRQSLGQGLEFLIYFQGNSAPDKSGLPSDRFSAERTGGSVSTLTIQRTQQEDSAVYLCASSLEQARSYGYTFGSGTRLTVV.

The chain combines TRBV5-1 with TRBJ1-1; TCRdb's D call, TRBD1, is unchecked because there is no DNA. Germline CDR1 SGHRS, CDR2 YFSETQ. The CDR3 covers 15 residues. The CDR3 sequence: CASSFVGAVGTEAFF.

The chain is built from TRBV29-1 and TRBJ2-7; absent DNA, TCRdb's TRBD1 call cannot be checked. The CDR3 runs 16 residues. CDR1 is SQVTM and CDR2 is ANQGSEA in the germline V gene. The CDR3 is CSVVTTGGELSYEQYF.

The V gene is TRBV20-1, the J gene TRBJ1-4. Per germline, CDR1 DFQATT and CDR2 SNEGSKA (reference sequence). The CDR3 spans 14 residues. The chain's CDR3 is CSARQAMHGEKLFF.

The chain is built from TRBV29-1 and TRBJ2-2; TCRdb returns TRBD1, unconfirmable since there is no DNA. This CDR3 spans 15 amino acids. Looked up from germline, CDR1 is SQVTM and CDR2 is ANQGSEA. CDR3 sequence reads: CSVAPGTANTGELFF.

This sequence joins TRBV12-3 or TRBV12-4 and TRBJ1-2; without DNA, the TCRdb call of TRBD1 cannot be checked. CDR3 length equals 14 residues. The CDR3 is CASSHTGQHYGYTF.

V usage is TRBV6-5 and J usage is TRBJ1-1; TCRdb calls TRBD1, which cannot be checked without DNA. Looked up from germline, CDR1 is MNHEY and CDR2 is SVGAGI. This CDR3 region has 15 residues. The CDR3 spells CASSLTGTLNTEAFF.

V is TRBV24-1 and J is TRBJ2-7. The germline V gene encodes CDR1 KGHDR and CDR2 SFDVKD. The CDR3 consists of 13 residues. The CDR3 loop is CATSGEDGYEQYF.

The chain uses TRBV10-3 and TRBJ1-1; the D call of TRBD1 rests on TCRdb alone, since no DNA is present to check it. The CDR3 is 12 residues long. CDR1 and CDR2 from the germline V gene are ENHRY and SYGVKD. This CDR3 reads CAIRGESSQAFF.

The gene calls are TRBV24-1 and TRBJ2-3; TCRdb calls TRBD2, which cannot be checked without DNA. CDR3 length: 14 amino acids. Germline V CDR1 and CDR2: KGHDR, SFDVKD. This CDR3 is CATSNRDSTDTQYF.

V gene TRBV12-3 or TRBV12-4 combines with J gene TRBJ2-6; TCRdb returns TRBD1, unconfirmable since there is no DNA. The CDR3 spans 13 residues. This CDR3 is CASSETPGTPRTF.

V gene TRBV7-3 combines with J gene TRBJ2-2; TCRdb picks TRBD1, but there is no DNA to check that call. The CDR3 contains 15 residues. Germline V gives CDR1 SGHTA, CDR2 FQGTGA. This CDR3 is CASTEAGVRTGELFF. Combining the CDR3 with reference TRBV7-3 and TRBJ2-2 gives the whole variable domain GAGVSQTPSNKVTEKGKYVELRCDPISGHTALYWYRQSLGQGPEFLIYFQGTGAADDSGLPNDRFFAVRPEGSVSTLKIQRTERGDSAVYLCASTEAGVRTGELFFGEGSRLTVL.

The chain joins TRBV29-1 to TRBJ1-1. Per germline, CDR1 SQVTM and CDR2 ANQGSEA. CDR3 length equals 13 residues. The CDR3 sequence is CSVDLGGDTEAFF.

V gene TRBV9 combines with J gene TRBJ1-2; TCRdb's assignment of TRBD1 cannot be checked, as there is no DNA. CDR1 and CDR2 (germline): SGDLS, YYNGEE. The CDR3 consists of 15 residues. CDR3 loop: CASSASSGTGYGYTF.

The chain joins TRBV7-6 to TRBJ2-2; TCRdb's assignment of TRBD2 cannot be checked, as there is no DNA. Germline CDR1 and CDR2: SGHVS and FNYEAQ. The CDR3 totals 16 residues. Here the CDR3 reads CASSIRTSGNTGELFF.